Listed here are 21 T cell receptor beta chains from one sample, sequenced in a study of cytomegalovirus exposure and HLA in healthy donors. The PCR employed 60 Vbeta primers together with 13 Jbeta primers. Data came from immunoSEQ multiplex PCR; TCRdb stores just in-frame clones and leaves some out. The sample consists of 150,000 to 200,000 clones, 83% of them appearing once. Material for sequencing was PBMCs. The receptor set was obtained from a man aged 45-65 years in good health and CMV-seropositive.

The chain recombines TRBV25-1 with TRBJ1-2; 8 nucleotides match TRBD1. CDR3 length: 14 amino acids. J was trimmed by 4 bases and V by 4 bases; bases with no gene match: 5. Looked up from germline, CDR1 is MGHDK and CDR2 is SYGVNS. CDR3 residues: CASSGDRSPYGYTF. In DNA form, the CDR3 reads TGTGCCAGCAGTGGGGACAGGTCCCCCTATGGCTACACCTTC.

This clone was seen a handful of times. The rearrangement uses TRBV4-2 and TRBJ1-1, with D possibly matching TRBD1 (6 bases). The CDR3 length is 12 residues. Per the germline V gene, CDR1 is LGHNA and CDR2 is YNFKEQ. V gave up 4 bases and J gave up 6 bases, with 9 bases separating them. The CDR3 DNA follows: TGTGCCAGCAGCCTAGGACAGTCTGAAGCTTTCTTT. Amino acids: CASSLGQSEAFF.

The chain is built from TRBV5-6 and TRBJ2-5, with 8 bases matching TRBD2. The CDR3 consists of 15 residues. The germline V gene encodes CDR1 SGHDT and CDR2 YYEEEE. V was clipped by 1 base and J by 3 bases; unmatched bases: 5. The CDR3 here is CASSLTSGAKETQYF. The CDR3 DNA reads TGTGCCAGCAGCTTGACTAGCGGAGCGAAAGAGACCCAGTACTTC.

The chain recombines TRBV28 with TRBJ2-5, with 9 positions matching TRBD2. The CDR3 is made up of 16 amino acids. Germline V gives CDR1 MDHEN, CDR2 SYDVKM. With V trimmed by 8 bases and J by 0 bases, 10 bases remained unmatched. The chain's CDR3 is CASPIGGLAYQETQYF. The CDR3 DNA is TGTGCCAGCCCCATTGGTGGACTAGCGTACCAAGAGACCCAGTACTTC.

Only a few counts were recorded for this clone. The chain employs TRBV10-3 and TRBJ2-3; D not resolved. The CDR3 runs to 13 residues. With 3 bases removed from V and 0 bases from J, the gap between germline ends came to 4 bases. Germline CDR1 and CDR2: ENHRY and SYGVKD. For the CDR3, the DNA is TGTGCCATCAGTGAATCTAGCACAGATACGCAGTATTTT. Amino acid sequence: CAISESSTDTQYF.

The genes are TRBV30 and TRBJ1-5; a weak D match, TRBD1 (5 bases). V was trimmed by 0 bases and J by 6 bases, leaving 12 bases between them. The CDR3 totals 14 residues. Germline CDR1 reads GTSNPN; CDR2 reads SVGIG (reference sequence). Written as DNA, the CDR3 is TGTGCCTGGAGTGTAGGGGTGTCTCGTCAGCCCCAGCATTTT. Translation gives CAWSVGVSRQPQHF.

The chain links TRBV6-5 to TRBJ2-5, with 7 bases that match TRBD2. Germline V gene sequence: CDR1 MNHEY, CDR2 SVGAGI. This CDR3 spans 16 amino acids. V trimming: 0 bases; J trimming: 5 bases; junction bases outside the gene matches: 9. The CDR3 region is CASSYSAGAGSETQYF. The CDR3 DNA reads as TGTGCCAGCAGTTACTCTGCGGGAGCGGGTAGTGAGACCCAGTACTTC.

The chain employs TRBV5-6 and TRBJ2-1; possibly TRBD1 for D (6 bases). The CDR3 is made up of 13 amino acids. Germline V gene data show CDR1 as SGHDT and CDR2 as YYEEEE. The ends were cut back, 0 bases at V and 10 bases at J, with 11 bases in the middle. In DNA, the CDR3 is TGTGCCAGCAGCTTGGTAGGGGGTCGCGAGCAGTTCTTC. It translates to CASSLVGGREQFF.

J is TRBJ2-7 and V is TRBV2, with D possibly being TRBD2 (6 bases). The CDR3 extends over 13 amino acids. Per the germline V gene, CDR1 is SNHLY and CDR2 is FYNNEI. Deletions cut 7 bases from V and 3 bases from J, with 13 bases between. CDR3 protein: CASTRVGGYEQYF. For the CDR3, the DNA is TGTGCCAGCACCCGCGTGGGGGGCTACGAGCAGTACTTC.

V usage is TRBV5-6 and J usage is TRBJ2-7, with TRBD1 matching over 9 bases. Per the germline V gene, CDR1 is SGHDT and CDR2 is YYEEEE. V shed 4 bases and J 3 bases; nucleotides not matched to a gene: 5. The CDR3 extends over 14 amino acids. CDR3 coding DNA: TGTGCCAGCAGCCGACTGGACAGGGGCTACGAGCAGTACTTC. Protein: CASSRLDRGYEQYF.

The V and J genes are TRBV19 and TRBJ1-1; no firm D call. The V gene lost 5 bases and the J gene lost 1 base, with 23 bases spanning the gap. Germline CDR1 and CDR2: LNHDA and SQIVND (reference sequence). There are 18 residues in the CDR3. CDR3 residues: CASSSLSPSQTSNTEAFF. CDR3 coding DNA: TGTGCCAGTAGTTCCCTTTCCCCCTCACAGACCTCGAACACTGAAGCTTTCTTT.

The J gene is TRBJ2-7, the V gene TRBV27; D gene ambiguous. The V gene lost 5 bases and the J gene lost 4 bases, with 18 bases spanning the gap. The CDR3 runs 15 residues. Germline CDR1 and CDR2: MNHEY and SMNVEV (reference sequence). The CDR3 region has the DNA TGTGCCAGCAGTATCTACAGCAGTCAGGTTTACGAGCAGTACTTC. Amino acid sequence: CASSIYSSQVYEQYF.

The chain is built from TRBV10-1 and TRBJ1-6; 7 bases align to TRBD1. The CDR3 length is 10 residues. V lost 6 bases to trimming and J lost 19 bases; unmatched junction nucleotides: 6. Germline V lookup: CDR1 WNHNN, CDR2 SYGVQD (reference sequence). The CDR3 DNA sequence: TGCGCCAGCAGGGACAGGTGTTTTCACTTT. Amino acids: CASRDRCFHF.

This clone was detected once. The rearrangement uses TRBV4-1 and TRBJ2-7, with D tentatively TRBD1 (6 bases). Germline values: CDR1 MGHRA, CDR2 YSYEKL. Deletions cut 2 bases from V and 5 bases from J, with 16 bases between. The CDR3 totals 15 residues. The CDR3 region is CASSQQTGSFDEQYF. The CDR3 bases are TGCGCCAGCAGCCAACAAACAGGGAGTTTCGACGAGCAGTACTTC.

This chain connects TRBV5-6 to TRBJ2-5; D call uncertain. This CDR3 has 12 residues. V shed 1 base and J shed 5 bases, with 6 bases lying between them. Germline V CDR1 and CDR2: SGHDT, YYEEEE. The CDR3 sequence: CASSLPRETQYF. CDR3 coding DNA: TGTGCCAGCAGCTTGCCGCGGGAGACCCAGTACTTC.

The V call is TRBV5-1, the J call TRBJ1-1; 7 nucleotides match TRBD1. Germline V gene sequence: CDR1 SGHRS, CDR2 YFSETQ. This CDR3 has 14 residues. V was pared by 5 bases and J by 0 bases, with 4 bases of the junction left unmatched. The CDR3 DNA is TGCGCCAGCAGATGGGGACAGCTGAACACTGAAGCTTTCTTT. Translating it yields CASRWGQLNTEAFF. The full variable domain, with the rest looked up from reference TRBV5-1 and TRBJ1-1, is KAGVTQTPRYLIKTRGQQVTLSCSPISGHRSVSWYQQTPGQGLQFLFEYFSETQRNKGNFPGRFSGRQFSNSRSEMNVSTLELGDSALYLCASRWGQLNTEAFFGQGTRLTVV.

The chain carries TRBV11-2 and TRBJ2-1; D is possibly TRBD2 (5 bases). With 2 bases removed from V and 7 bases from J, the gap between germline ends came to 9 bases. In germline, CDR1 is SGHAT, CDR2 FQNNGV. This CDR3 spans 13 amino acids. The CDR3 spells CASSLWRGNEQFF. The CDR3 DNA sequence: TGTGCCAGCAGCTTATGGCGAGGGAATGAGCAGTTCTTC.

The chain joins TRBV5-1 to TRBJ2-1; weak D call: TRBD2 (5 bases). V gave up 7 bases and J gave up 1 base, with 12 bases separating them. CDR1 and CDR2 (germline): SGHRS, YFSETQ. This CDR3 contains 14 residues. The CDR3 loop is CASSEGASYNEQFF. DNA of the CDR3: TGCGCCAGCTCCGAGGGAGCGTCCTACAATGAGCAGTTCTTC.

This rearrangement joins TRBV7-2 to TRBJ2-4, with 11 bases matching TRBD2. This CDR3 region has 17 residues. Per the germline V gene, CDR1 is SGHTA and CDR2 is FQGNSA. J gave up 2 bases and V 2 bases, and 5 bases lay outside the gene matches. In DNA, the CDR3 is TGTGCCAGCAGCTTATTGGCTAGCGGGGGGACCAAAAACATTCAGTACTTC. The encoded protein is CASSLLASGGTKNIQYF.

V usage is TRBV7-8 and J usage is TRBJ1-2, with 7 nucleotides matching TRBD1. CDR3 length: 13 residues. Germline loops: CDR1 SGHVS, CDR2 FQNEAQ. CDR3 region: CACGQVGEGGYTF. DNA for the CDR3: TGTGCTTGTGGACAGGTTGGGGAAGGGGGCTACACCTTC.

The chain carries TRBV5-1 and TRBJ2-1; D gene ambiguous. CDR3 length: 16 amino acids. CDR1 and CDR2 from the germline V gene are SGHRS and YFSETQ. V gave up 4 bases and J gave up 7 bases, with 21 bases separating them. CDR3 sequence (DNA): TGCGCCAGCAGCGTGGAGACAATCGGCTCAAGAAATGAGCAGTTCTTC. Its protein product is CASSVETIGSRNEQFF.